Sequencing of this TCR beta chain was carried out in a study of T cell responses to AZD1222 COVID-19 vaccine (dated by TCRdb to the early 2020s). In terms of the full investigation: TCR sequencing was performed for roughly 240 trial participants, of whom 207 were given two doses of AZD1222 and about 25 were given two doses of MenACWY control vaccine. Trial participants were enrolled by age into 18-55, 56-69 and 70-plus year subgroups, with approximately 160, 26 and 62 TCR-sequenced participants respectively. Paper-wide results and their limitations: CD4 TCRs associated with the vaccine covered the entire spike protein, and the dominant responses were in regions 160-218 and 743-854. Reportedly, close to half of the unique spike-specific TCRs recognized epitopes lying outside the regions that are mutated in the B.1.351 and B.1.1.7 variants. Conclusions about previously exposed vaccinees are limited, since just five to seven AZD1222 recipients were seropositive for SARS-CoV-2 at baseline. A significant rise in spike-specific TCR breadth and depth was observed after two AZD1222 doses relative to day 0 and relative to MenACWY recipients. Participants were mostly white British, with more females than males. The authors suggested clonal diversity may have been underestimated. The 56-69-year group was small, and its depth increase did not reach significance, likely because of low power. No day 14 peak-response samples were available, so repertoires were characterized only after the peak T cell response.

The CDR3 spans 16 residues, from the cysteine through the phenylalanine. Only the CDR3 DNA is retained, 48 bases long and in frame from the first base. As encoded in the germline V gene, CDR1 is MNHEY while CDR2 is SVGAGI. Trimming takes 0 bases off V and 2 bases off J; junction bases not matched to a gene: 2. The CDR3 regions of human TCRbeta chains were analyzed by immunosequencing. In the paper's pipeline: TCRs in the repertoires were matched against a reference library of SARS-CoV-2-specific TCRs that had been generated with the MIRA antigen-specificity platform. Breadth was defined as the fraction of unique TCRs that were SARS-CoV-2-associated, and depth was defined as the fraction of total T cells that were SARS-CoV-2-associated. Each spike-specific TCR was assigned to its reactive spike region and to a CD4 or CD8 class using the MIRA data. Log10-transformed breadth and depth values were compared by one-way ANOVA with Sidak's multiple comparisons tests. Not all clones reach the TCRdb copy of this immuneACCESS table, which keeps in-frame sequences only. Checked studies attribute under half of the gap to unresolved V genes and leave the rest unexplained. The V and J calls and clone size come from that table; D and trimming were worked out from the DNA. The sample includes some 110,000 clones, with approximately 85% observed a single time. The biggest ten clones account for roughly 3.9% of the sample.

This specimen's time point label, per the study, means: baseline before first vaccination. The treatment or condition tag for this specimen amounts to: meningococcal conjugate vaccine given as trial control. Samples from vaccinated people were obtained from the UK trials COV001 and COV002, which included a single-blind randomized controlled phase 2/3 trial of AZD1222 (ChAdOx1 nCoV-19) in healthy adults. For TCRbeta chain sequencing, PBMC samples were collected from trial participants at day 0 and at day 28 after the second dose. Details on this clone: What antigen it recognizes has not been identified. No per-base quality is available; no much larger clone lies one base away.

The chain employs TRBV6-5 and TRBJ2-5; the central 11 bases match TRBD2. The sequencing used peripheral blood, collected on day 0 of MenACWY control vaccination. This sequence originates from an adult in good health. The DNA reads TGTGCCAGCAGTTACTCGGCTAGCGGGGGGCAAGAGACCCAGTACTTC. Its translation reads: CASSYSASGGQETQYF.